The 27 T cell receptor beta chains presented below share a single source sample, sequenced in a study of cytomegalovirus exposure and HLA in healthy donors. The study ran its PCR with 60 Vbeta and 13 Jbeta primers. The repertoire was sequenced with immunoSEQ multiplex PCR; TCRdb's copy has only in-frame clones and lacks some. This table holds around 99,000 clones, approximately 71% found once. Sequences were obtained from PBMCs. These receptors were collected from a man aged 35 to 55 in good health and CMV-seronegative.

The CDR3 is CASHASGTGFSGYTF. The CDR3 DNA sequence: TGTGCCAGTCACGCATCCGGGACAGGGTTTTCTGGCTACACCTTC. This chain connects TRBV10-3 to TRBJ1-2; 9 bases are shared with TRBD1. V was pared by 10 bases and J by 7 bases, with 16 bases of the junction left unmatched. This CDR3 region has 15 residues. The germline V gene encodes CDR1 ENHRY and CDR2 SYGVKD.

The chain has TRBV28 and TRBJ1-3; 9 nucleotides line up with TRBD1. The CDR3 contains 16 residues. J lost 2 bases, V lost 7 bases, and 9 bases had no gene match. Germline CDR1 and CDR2: MDHEN and SYDVKM. CDR3 protein: CASNYGTGKTGNTIYF. CDR3 DNA sequence: TGTGCCAGCAATTACGGGACAGGGAAAACTGGAAACACCATATATTTT.

The chain combines TRBV5-4 with TRBJ2-2, with TRBD1 identical over 7 bases. This CDR3 spans 15 amino acids. CDR1 is SGHNT and CDR2 is YYREEE in the germline V gene (reference sequence). Trimming cost V 4 bases and J 4 bases; bases outside gene matches: 7. In DNA, the CDR3 is TGTGCCAGCAGCCCGACAGGGCCGGGCACCGGGGAGCTGTTTTTT. It is translated as CASSPTGPGTGELFF.

The V call is TRBV4-1, the J call TRBJ1-6; TRBD1 is a possible D gene (5 bases). With 0 bases removed from V and 7 bases from J, the gap between germline ends came to 13 bases. Germline V gives CDR1 MGHRA, CDR2 YSYEKL. The CDR3 is 16 residues long. CDR3 in amino acids: CASSQERGGGNSPLHF. CDR3 DNA: TGCGCCAGCAGCCAAGAAAGGGGTGGGGGGAATTCACCCCTCCACTTT.

This clone was picked up a small number of times. The J gene is TRBJ2-7, the V gene TRBV2, with D perhaps matching TRBD1 (5 bases). CDR1 and CDR2 from the germline V gene are SNHLY and FYNNEI. Trimming left V 3 bases short and J 6 bases short, with 18 bases between. The CDR3 extends over 15 amino acids. The CDR3 DNA sequence: TGTGCCAGCAGTGACTCGCAGGGCCTTGGGGTCGAGCAGTACTTC. Translated: CASSDSQGLGVEQYF. Filled out from reference TRBV2 and TRBJ2-7, the complete variable domain reads EPEVTQTPSHQVTQMGQEVILRCVPISNHLYFYWYRQILGQKVEFLVSFYNNEISEKSEIFDDQFSVERPDGSNFTLKIRSTKLEDSAMYFCASSDSQGLGVEQYFGPGTRLTVT.

This clone has a count of ten or more. The rearrangement links TRBV5-1 to TRBJ2-6; TRBD1 matches at 10 bases. The V gene's germline CDR1 is SGHRS and CDR2 YFSETQ. The CDR3 spans 18 residues. The ends lost 3 bases at V and 1 base at J; junction bases unmatched: 7. The CDR3 spells CASSSDRGLESGANVLTF. In nucleotides, the CDR3 is TGCGCCAGCAGCTCCGACAGGGGGCTAGAGTCTGGGGCCAACGTCCTGACTTTC.

This clone occurred a few times. The chain is built from TRBV6-5 and TRBJ2-7, with 10 nucleotides matching TRBD1. This CDR3 is built from 14 residues. Looked up from germline, CDR1 is MNHEY and CDR2 is SVGAGI. V lost 4 bases and J lost 6; bases outside the gene matches: 6. CDR3 protein: CASSSGQGIGEQYF. Here the CDR3 DNA reads TGTGCCAGCAGTTCGGGACAGGGGATAGGCGAGCAGTACTTC.

This clone is a singleton in its sample. This chain uses TRBV11-2 with TRBJ2-3; D ambiguous. Germline V CDR1 and CDR2: SGHAT, FQNNGV. The CDR3 loop spans 11 amino acids. The germline V and J ends were trimmed by 8 bases and 6 bases, with 9 bases remaining between them. CDR3: CASGIGDTQYF. In nucleotides, the CDR3 is TGTGCCAGCGGCATCGGGGATACGCAGTATTTT.

This clone was seen only a few times. The chain combines TRBV2 with TRBJ2-5; 8 nucleotides line up with TRBD1. Germline CDR1 reads SNHLY; CDR2 reads FYNNEI. V shed 0 bases and J 9 bases; nucleotides not matched to a gene: 3. There are 13 residues in the CDR3. The chain's CDR3 is CASSEARGRAQYF. The CDR3 coding sequence is TGTGCCAGCAGTGAAGCCAGGGGGCGGGCCCAGTACTTC.

V and J are TRBV30 and TRBJ2-3; 7 nucleotides agree with TRBD1. The trim removed 0 bases at V and 2 bases at J, leaving 11 bases unmatched. The germline V gene has CDR1 GTSNPN and CDR2 SVGIG (reference sequence). The CDR3 spans 17 residues. CDR3 sequence: CAWSVGDRDIDTDTQYF. The CDR3 nucleotides are TGTGCCTGGAGTGTAGGGGACAGAGACATAGACACAGATACGCAGTATTTT.

About this clone: Mismatch with germline at one junction end may stem from a read error. The chain carries TRBV5-6 and TRBJ1-1, with 9 bases lining up with TRBD1. The germline V gene has CDR1 SGHDT and CDR2 YYEEEE. The CDR3 has 15 amino acids. CDR3 sequence: CPSSPTGGRNTEAFF. Here the CDR3 DNA reads TGTCCCAGCAGCCCCACAGGGGGCCGGAACACTGAAGCTTTCTTT.

CDR3 protein: CASSLYGDTEAFF. CDR3 sequence (DNA): TGCGCCAGCAGCTTGTACGGAGACACTGAAGCTTTCTTT. V and J are TRBV5-1 and TRBJ1-1; D call uncertain. This CDR3 region has 13 residues. Germline assignment: CDR1 SGHRS and CDR2 YFSETQ. Trimming left V 1 base short and J 3 bases short, with 7 bases between.

The gene calls are TRBV5-4 and TRBJ2-7, with TRBD2 identical over 10 bases. V dropped 4 bases and J dropped 1; count of bases not matched to a gene: 2. The CDR3 loop spans 14 amino acids. Per the germline V gene, CDR1 is SGHNT and CDR2 is YYREEE (reference sequence). CDR3 sequence: CASSPSGGSYEQYF. The CDR3 DNA follows: TGTGCCAGCAGCCCTAGCGGGGGATCCTACGAGCAGTACTTC.

This chain connects TRBV6-5 to TRBJ2-4; maybe TRBD1 (6 bases). This CDR3 region has 14 residues. Trimming stripped 5 bases from V and 1 base from J, with 9 bases between. Germline V gene lookup returns CDR1 MNHEY and CDR2 SVGAGI. CDR3 bases: TGTGCCAGCAGTCCAGGGGTTGCCAAAAACATTCAGTACTTC. Translation: CASSPGVAKNIQYF.

This clone was seen a few times. The chain joins TRBV7-3 to TRBJ2-7, with D perhaps TRBD1 (6 bases). Trimming took off 2 bases at V and 2 bases at J, with 7 bases between the two ends. This CDR3 is built from 13 residues. Looked up from germline, CDR1 is SGHTA and CDR2 is FQGTGA. This CDR3 is CASSLGGPYEQYF. CDR3 nucleotides: TGTGCCAGCAGCTTAGGGGGCCCCTACGAGCAGTACTTC.

The chain couples TRBV21-1 to TRBJ2-5; the table's D call TRBD2 went unverified against the DNA. TRBV21-1 is a pseudogene segment. This CDR3 is 15 amino acids long. The chain's CDR3 is CASSPRLAGGRSQYF. CDR3 bases: TGTGCCAGCAGCCCTCGACTAGCGGGGGGGCGGAGCCAGTACTTC.

This sequence joins TRBV4-3 and TRBJ2-7; possible D gene TRBD1, 5 bases. The length of the CDR3 is 14 residues. Trimming took off 0 bases at V and 6 bases at J, with 12 bases between the two ends. The germline V gene encodes CDR1 LGHNA and CDR2 YSLEER. CDR3 in DNA: TGCGCCAGCAGCCAAGATAGGGGCCCCGGCGAGCAGTACTTC. Translated, it gives CASSQDRGPGEQYF.

The CDR3 is CASSQGLGQNFNEKLFF. CDR3 coding DNA: TGCGCCAGCAGCCAAGGGCTAGGACAGAACTTTAATGAAAAACTGTTTTTT. This sequence joins TRBV4-3 and TRBJ1-4; weak D call: TRBD1 (6 bases). V dropped 1 base and J dropped 4 bases, with 16 bases sitting between them. The CDR3 runs 17 residues. Germline loops: CDR1 LGHNA, CDR2 YSLEER.

V gene TRBV7-3 combines with J gene TRBJ2-7, with 10 bases matching TRBD2. Germline V gene lookup returns CDR1 SGHTA and CDR2 FQGTGA. J lost 5 bases, V lost 1 base, and 5 bases had no gene match. CDR3 length: 15 amino acids. CDR3 region: CASSLKRGGDHEQYF. DNA for the CDR3: TGTGCCAGCAGCTTAAAGCGGGGGGGAGACCACGAGCAGTACTTC. Complete variable domain (other parts from reference TRBV7-3 and TRBJ2-7): GAGVSQTPSNKVTEKGKYVELRCDPISGHTALYWYRQSLGQGPEFLIYFQGTGAADDSGLPNDRFFAVRPEGSVSTLKIQRTERGDSAVYLCASSLKRGGDHEQYFGPGTRLTVT.

The chain carries TRBV28 and TRBJ1-2; 8 bases align to TRBD1. The CDR3 has 13 residues. V was clipped by 7 bases and J by 4 bases; unmatched bases: 5. Germline assignment: CDR1 MDHEN and CDR2 SYDVKM. The CDR3 spells CASTETGVYGYTF. CDR3 nucleotides: TGTGCCAGCACAGAGACAGGGGTCTATGGCTACACCTTC.

This clone showed up just a few times. The V call is TRBV10-3, the J call TRBJ2-7; 7 bases line up with TRBD1. The CDR3 length is 17 residues. Germline values: CDR1 ENHRY, CDR2 SYGVKD. With V trimmed by 0 bases and J by 2 bases, 10 bases remained unmatched. CDR3 sequence reads: CAISESNIGTVAYEQYF. CDR3 nucleotides: TGTGCCATCAGTGAGTCGAATATAGGGACAGTCGCCTACGAGCAGTACTTC.

The genes are TRBV4-2 and TRBJ2-3; D unclear. The CDR3 runs 17 residues. CDR1 is LGHNA and CDR2 is YNFKEQ in the germline V gene. V shed 1 base and J shed 1 base, with 15 bases lying between them. CDR3 bases: TGTGCCAGCAGCCAAGGACGAACGAGACAACGCACAGATACGCAGTATTTT. It specifies CASSQGRTRQRTDTQYF.

This clone has just one count. CDR3: CASTTWETQYF. CDR3 nucleotide sequence: TGTGCCAGCACGACTTGGGAGACCCAGTACTTC. J is TRBJ2-5 and V is TRBV2, with D unresolved. CDR1 is SNHLY and CDR2 is FYNNEI in the germline V gene. This CDR3 region has 11 residues. V was trimmed by 7 bases and J by 5 bases, leaving 8 bases between them.

The chain joins TRBV5-6 to TRBJ1-6; 7 nucleotides line up with TRBD1. The V segment lost 4 bases and the J segment 4 bases; nucleotides outside the gene matches: 8. The CDR3 consists of 16 residues. The V gene's germline CDR1 is SGHDT and CDR2 YYEEEE. The chain's CDR3 is CASSRTKDRYNSPLHF. The DNA of the CDR3 is TGTGCCAGCAGCCGTACGAAGGACAGGTATAATTCACCCCTCCACTTT.

V usage is TRBV19 and J usage is TRBJ1-2; the D is unclear. The CDR3 has 13 amino acids. V lost 1 base and J 5 bases, leaving 8 bases between the germline ends. Germline CDR1 reads LNHDA; CDR2 reads SQIVND (reference sequence). The CDR3 DNA reads TGTGCCAGTAGTATAGCGAGGCAGTATGGCTACACCTTC. It specifies CASSIARQYGYTF.

V and J are TRBV7-8 and TRBJ1-2; maybe TRBD1 (6 bases). The V end lost 1 base, the J end lost 13 bases, and 16 bases lay between the germline ends. Germline CDR1 is SGHVS and CDR2 is FQNEAQ. The CDR3 covers 13 residues. The CDR3 spells CASSLGTDPGSTF. CDR3 nucleotides: TGTGCCAGCAGCTTAGGGACAGACCCAGGTAGCACCTTC.

The V call is TRBV19, the J call TRBJ2-7; the D is unclear. Trimming cost V 1 base and J 3 bases, with 7 bases left between them. Germline V gene sequence: CDR1 LNHDA, CDR2 SQIVND (reference sequence). There are 13 residues in the CDR3. In nucleotides, the CDR3 is TGTGCCAGTAGTATAGGCCCGGGCTACGAGCAGTACTTC. Encoded protein: CASSIGPGYEQYF.